Presented here are 2 T cell receptor beta chains from one specimen sequenced in a study of cytomegalovirus exposure and HLA in healthy donors. PCR was performed using 60 Vbeta and 13 Jbeta primers. The table came from immunoSEQ multiplex PCR; TCRdb's copy has only in-frame clones and leaves some out. The sample lists approximately 190,000 clones; almost 85% were seen once. Sequencing was performed on PBMCs. The receptors were sampled from a boy aged 10-17 years in good health and CMV-seronegative.

This clone has just a few counts. The chain links TRBV7-3 to TRBJ1-1; 7 nucleotides agree with TRBD1. Trimming removed 5 bases from V and 6 bases from J; junction bases left unmatched: 6. In germline, CDR1 is SGHTA, CDR2 FQGTGA. This CDR3 has 13 amino acids. Written as DNA, the CDR3 is TGTGCCAGCAGCCCGACAGGGCCCGCTGAAGCTTTCTTT. Translated: CASSPTGPAEAFF.

The CDR3 protein is CASSDGVRGLGGYTF. In DNA form, the CDR3 reads TGTGCCAGCAGTGATGGCGTCAGGGGGCTTGGAGGCTACACCTTC. V usage is TRBV2 and J usage is TRBJ1-2; 8 positions match TRBD1. Germline V lookup: CDR1 SNHLY, CDR2 FYNNEI. J was trimmed by 8 bases and V by 3 bases; bases with no gene match: 11. The CDR3 runs 15 residues.